This entry lists 13 T cell receptor beta chains sequenced from one sample in a study of cytotoxic CD8 clonotypes in ibrutinib-treated CLL. Profiling relied on immunoSEQ multiplex PCR, and the TCRdb table lists in-frame clones only, not all of them. The sample has tens of thousands of clones; just under 70% are singletons. Sequenced here: PBMCs, sampled after 24 months of ibrutinib treatment. Receptors were obtained from a human donor with chronic lymphocytic leukemia.

In its sample, this clone is medium-sized. This chain connects TRBV18 to TRBJ2-1; weak D call: TRBD1 (6 bases). This CDR3 region has 16 residues. Germline values: CDR1 KGHSH, CDR2 LQKENI. Trimming took 4 bases from V and 9 from J, leaving 22 bases between them. The CDR3, as DNA: TGTGCCAGCTCACACAGGGATCCGGCTGGGTTGGGTGAGCAGTTCTTC. This gives the protein CASSHRDPAGLGEQFF.

This clone is a singleton in its sample. The rearrangement uses TRBV7-6 and TRBJ1-5, with TRBD1 as a possible D gene (5 bases). The V end was cut by 4 bases, the J end by 1 base, with 11 bases between. Germline V gives CDR1 SGHVS, CDR2 FNYEAQ. CDR3 length: 15 residues. CDR3 sequence: CASSWGDSSNQPQHF. The DNA of the CDR3 is TGTGCCAGCAGCTGGGGGGATTCCAGCAATCAGCCCCAGCATTTT.

The V gene is TRBV5-5, the J gene TRBJ1-2; perhaps TRBD1 as D (6 bases). Germline V lookup: CDR1 SGHKS, CDR2 YYEKEE (reference sequence). V gave up 3 bases and J gave up 0 bases, with 12 bases separating them. The CDR3 is made up of 15 amino acids. The CDR3 DNA sequence: TGTGCCAGCAGCTCGCGGGACAACTCTAACTATGGCTACACCTTC. Protein sequence: CASSSRDNSNYGYTF.

The CDR3 protein is CASDRRGGADGYTF. CDR3 DNA sequence: TGTGCCAGCGACAGAAGAGGGGGGGCGGACGGCTACACCTTC. The V and J genes are TRBV2 and TRBJ1-2, with D possibly TRBD1 on 6 matching bases. This CDR3 is 14 amino acids long. CDR1 and CDR2 from the germline V gene are SNHLY and FYNNEI. The V gene lost 8 bases and the J gene lost 8 bases, with 21 bases spanning the gap.

This chain connects TRBV20-1 to TRBJ2-3; the D is unclear. The CDR3 is 10 residues long. V shed 4 bases and J shed 6 bases, with 5 bases lying between them. Germline lookup yields CDR1 DFQATT and CDR2 SNEGSKA (reference sequence). CDR3 sequence: CSAISDTQYF. CDR3 coding DNA: TGCAGTGCTATTTCGGATACGCAGTATTTT.

This clone appeared a single time. The rearrangement joins TRBV5-4 to TRBJ1-1; unclear D gene. Germline-derived CDR1 and CDR2 are SGHNT and YYREEE (reference sequence). The CDR3 is 14 residues long. V lost 1 base and J lost 0, with 7 bases in between. The CDR3 coding sequence is TGTGCCAGCAGCTTGAGTCCTATGAACACTGAAGCTTTCTTT. It specifies CASSLSPMNTEAFF.

V is TRBV19 and J is TRBJ2-4; unclear D gene. The germline CDR1 and CDR2 sequences are LNHDA and SQIVND (reference sequence). V was cut by 5 bases and J by 4 bases, with 9 bases left in between. The CDR3 extends over 13 amino acids. CDR3 sequence reads: CASSADSKNIQYF. The CDR3 coding sequence is TGTGCCAGTAGTGCGGATTCGAAAAACATTCAGTACTTC.

The chain uses TRBV19 and TRBJ2-2; D not certain. This CDR3 is 14 amino acids long. The ends were cut back, 5 bases at V and 3 bases at J, with 10 bases in the middle. Germline CDR1 is LNHDA and CDR2 is SQIVND (reference sequence). The CDR3 bases are TGTGCCAGTAGTTCCCCCACTTACACCGGGGAGCTGTTTTTT. Translated, it gives CASSSPTYTGELFF.

The chain recombines TRBV19 with TRBJ1-3, with no clear D. V was clipped by 11 bases and J by 0 bases, with 11 bases between them. The CDR3 spans 13 residues. Germline CDR1 LNHDA, CDR2 SQIVND (reference sequence). The CDR3 sequence: CASSVGSGNTIYF. For the CDR3, the DNA is TGTGCCTCTAGCGTCGGCTCTGGAAACACCATATATTTT.

This clone was picked up a small number of times. The chain links TRBV18 to TRBJ1-6; TRBD1 might be the D (5 bases). The germline V gene encodes CDR1 KGHSH and CDR2 LQKENI. This CDR3 spans 14 amino acids. Trimming removed 2 bases from V and 7 bases from J, with 9 bases in between. The CDR3 sequence: CASSPGRENSPLHF. The CDR3 DNA reads as TGTGCCAGCTCACCAGGCAGGGAAAATTCACCCCTCCACTTT.

This chain joins TRBV15 and TRBJ1-2; D uncertain. CDR1 and CDR2 from the germline V gene are LNHNV and YYDKDF (reference sequence). The CDR3 totals 14 residues. V gave up 0 bases and J gave up 8 bases, with 13 bases separating them. The CDR3 is CATSREALGQGYTF. CDR3 sequence (DNA): TGTGCCACCAGCAGAGAGGCCTTAGGCCAGGGCTACACCTTC.

CDR3 DNA sequence: TGTGCTAGTGGTTTGGGACAGGGGGCTAAGACCCAGTACTTC. Translated, it gives CASGLGQGAKTQYF. The chain carries TRBV12-5 and TRBJ2-5, with TRBD1 matching over 10 bases. In germline, CDR1 is LGHNT, CDR2 FRNRAP. The CDR3 length is 14 residues. V gave up 1 base and J gave up 6 bases; unmatched junction bases: 2.

This clone showed up just once. A much larger clone lies one base from this, so it may be a read error. The V call is TRBV2, the J call TRBJ2-5; D gene uncertain. The J call is in doubt because the DNA end fits TRBJ2-7 better. Germline-derived CDR1 and CDR2 are SNHLY and FYNNEI. This CDR3 contains 10 residues. CDR3 residues: CASSIHEQYF. The CDR3, as DNA: TGTGCCAGCAGTATCCACGAGCAGTACTTC.